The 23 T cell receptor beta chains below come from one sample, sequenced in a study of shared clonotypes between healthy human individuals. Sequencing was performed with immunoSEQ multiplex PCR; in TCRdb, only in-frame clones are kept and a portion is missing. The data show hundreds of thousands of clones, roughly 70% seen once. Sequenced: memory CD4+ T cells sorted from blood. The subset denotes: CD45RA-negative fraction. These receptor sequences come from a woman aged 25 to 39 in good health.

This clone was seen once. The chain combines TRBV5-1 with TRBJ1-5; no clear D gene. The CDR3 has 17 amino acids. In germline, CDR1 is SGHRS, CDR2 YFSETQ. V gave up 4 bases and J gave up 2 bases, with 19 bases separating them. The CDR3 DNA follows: TGCGCCAGCAGCCTACGCCCTGTCGGGGTCGGCAATCAGCCCCAGCATTTT. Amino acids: CASSLRPVGVGNQPQHF.

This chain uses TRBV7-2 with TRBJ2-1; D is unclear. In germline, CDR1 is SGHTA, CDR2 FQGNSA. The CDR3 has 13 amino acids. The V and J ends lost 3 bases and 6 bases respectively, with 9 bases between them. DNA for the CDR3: TGTGCCAGCAGCTTCGGACCCAGCAATGAGCAGTTCTTC. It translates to CASSFGPSNEQFF.

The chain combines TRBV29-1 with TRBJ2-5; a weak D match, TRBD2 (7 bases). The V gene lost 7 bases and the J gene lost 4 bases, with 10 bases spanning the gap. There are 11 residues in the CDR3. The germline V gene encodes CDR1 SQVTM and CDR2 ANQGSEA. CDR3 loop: CSARGGETQYF. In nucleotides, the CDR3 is TGCAGCGCTAGGGGGGGAGAGACCCAGTACTTC.

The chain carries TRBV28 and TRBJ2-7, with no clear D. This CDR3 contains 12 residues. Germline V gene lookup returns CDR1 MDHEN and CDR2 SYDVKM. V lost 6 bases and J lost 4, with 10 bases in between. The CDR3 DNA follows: TGTGCCAGCAGAAAAGAGACTTACGAGCAGTACTTC. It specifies CASRKETYEQYF.

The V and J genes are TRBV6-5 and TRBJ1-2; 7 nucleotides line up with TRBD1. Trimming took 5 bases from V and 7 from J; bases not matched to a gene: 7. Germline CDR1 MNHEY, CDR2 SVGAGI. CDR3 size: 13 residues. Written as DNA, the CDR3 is TGTGCCAGCAGTAGGACAGGAAACGGTGGCTACACCTTC. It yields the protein CASSRTGNGGYTF.

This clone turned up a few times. The CDR3, as DNA: TGTGCCAGCAGCCCCACCTGGGTGATTGAAGCTTTCTTT. Translation gives CASSPTWVIEAFF. The chain is built from TRBV28 and TRBJ1-1; no definite D call. The germline V and J ends were trimmed by 6 bases and 7 bases, with 15 bases remaining between them. The CDR3 contains 13 residues. Germline V gene data show CDR1 as MDHEN and CDR2 as SYDVKM. The entire variable domain, with the rest obtained from reference TRBV28 and TRBJ1-1, is as follows: DVKVTQSSRYLVKRTGEKVFLECVQDMDHENMFWYRQDPGLGLRLIYFSYDVKMKEKGDIPEGYSVSREKKERFSLILESASTNQTSMYLCASSPTWVIEAFFGQGTRLTVV.

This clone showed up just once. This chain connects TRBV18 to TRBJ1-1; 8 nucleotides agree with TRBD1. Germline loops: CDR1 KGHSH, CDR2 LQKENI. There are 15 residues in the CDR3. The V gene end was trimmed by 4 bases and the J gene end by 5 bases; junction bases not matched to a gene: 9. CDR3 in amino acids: CASSLRTGRWTEAFF. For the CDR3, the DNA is TGTGCCAGCTCACTTCGGACAGGGCGGTGGACTGAAGCTTTCTTT.

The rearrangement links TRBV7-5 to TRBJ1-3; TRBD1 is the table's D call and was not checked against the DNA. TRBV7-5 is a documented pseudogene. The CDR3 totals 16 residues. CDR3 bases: TGTGTCAGAAGCTTAGGAGAGTCACAGGGTGGAAACACCATATATTTT. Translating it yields CVRSLGESQGGNTIYF.

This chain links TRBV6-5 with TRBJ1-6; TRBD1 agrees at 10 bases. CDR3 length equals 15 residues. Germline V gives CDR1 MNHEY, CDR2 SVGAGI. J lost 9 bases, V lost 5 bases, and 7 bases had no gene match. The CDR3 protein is CASSHGGQGVSPLHF. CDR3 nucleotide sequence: TGTGCCAGCAGTCACGGCGGACAGGGGGTTTCACCCCTCCACTTT.

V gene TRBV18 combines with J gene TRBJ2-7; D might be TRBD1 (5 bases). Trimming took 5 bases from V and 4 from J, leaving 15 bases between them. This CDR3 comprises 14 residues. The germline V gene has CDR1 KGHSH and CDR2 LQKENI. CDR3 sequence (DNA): TGTGCCAGCTCATCCACCGACAGCCGATACGAGCAGTACTTC. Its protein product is CASSSTDSRYEQYF.

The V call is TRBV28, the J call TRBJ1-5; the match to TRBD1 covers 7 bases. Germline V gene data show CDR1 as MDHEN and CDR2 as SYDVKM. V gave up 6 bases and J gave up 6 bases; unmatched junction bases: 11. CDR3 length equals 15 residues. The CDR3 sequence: CASRVTEGASQPQHF. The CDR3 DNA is TGTGCCAGCAGGGTAACAGAGGGGGCATCTCAGCCCCAGCATTTT. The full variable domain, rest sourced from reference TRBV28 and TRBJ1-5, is DVKVTQSSRYLVKRTGEKVFLECVQDMDHENMFWYRQDPGLGLRLIYFSYDVKMKEKGDIPEGYSVSREKKERFSLILESASTNQTSMYLCASRVTEGASQPQHFGDGTRLSIL.

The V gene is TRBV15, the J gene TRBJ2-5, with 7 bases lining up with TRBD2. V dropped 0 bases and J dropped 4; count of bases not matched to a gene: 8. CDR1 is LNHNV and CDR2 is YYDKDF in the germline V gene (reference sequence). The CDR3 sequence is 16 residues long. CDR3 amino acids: CATSRELAGTGETQYF. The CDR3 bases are TGTGCCACCAGCAGAGAGTTAGCGGGTACGGGAGAGACCCAGTACTTC. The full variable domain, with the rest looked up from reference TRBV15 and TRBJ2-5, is DAMVIQNPRYQVTQFGKPVTLSCSQTLNHNVMYWYQQKSSQAPKLLFHYYDKDFNNEADTPDNFQSRRPNTSFCFLDIRSPGLGDTAMYLCATSRELAGTGETQYFGPGTRLLVL.

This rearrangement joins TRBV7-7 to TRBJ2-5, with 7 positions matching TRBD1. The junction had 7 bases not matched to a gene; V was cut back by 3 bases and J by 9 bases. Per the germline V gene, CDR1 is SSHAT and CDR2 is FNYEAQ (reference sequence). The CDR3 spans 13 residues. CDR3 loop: CASSFDREWAQYF. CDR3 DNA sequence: TGTGCCAGCAGCTTCGACAGGGAATGGGCCCAGTACTTC.

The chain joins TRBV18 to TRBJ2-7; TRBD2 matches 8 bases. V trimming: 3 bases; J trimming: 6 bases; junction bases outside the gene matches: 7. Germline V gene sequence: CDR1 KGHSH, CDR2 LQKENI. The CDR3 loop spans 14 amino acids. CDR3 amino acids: CASSPLAGLGEQYF. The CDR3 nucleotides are TGTGCCAGCTCACCGCTAGCGGGTCTGGGCGAGCAGTACTTC.

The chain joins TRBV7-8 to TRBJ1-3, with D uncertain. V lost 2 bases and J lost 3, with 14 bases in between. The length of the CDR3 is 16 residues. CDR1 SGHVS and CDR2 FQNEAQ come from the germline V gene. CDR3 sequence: CASSLREGSFGNTIYF. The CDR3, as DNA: TGTGCCAGCAGCTTACGCGAGGGAAGCTTTGGAAACACCATATATTTT.

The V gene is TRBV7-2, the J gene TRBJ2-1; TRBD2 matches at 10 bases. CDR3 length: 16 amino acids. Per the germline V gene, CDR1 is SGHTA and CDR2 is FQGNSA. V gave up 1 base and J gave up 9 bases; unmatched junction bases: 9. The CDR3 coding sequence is TGTGCCAGCAGCTTAGGGGGAGCGGGAGGGTCAGGTGAGCAGTTCTTC. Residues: CASSLGGAGGSGEQFF.

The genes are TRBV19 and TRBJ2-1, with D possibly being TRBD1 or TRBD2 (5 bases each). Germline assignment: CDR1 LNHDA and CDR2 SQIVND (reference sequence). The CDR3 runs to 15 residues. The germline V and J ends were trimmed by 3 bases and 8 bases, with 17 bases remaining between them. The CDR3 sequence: CASSIKGTPGYEQFF. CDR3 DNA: TGTGCCAGTAGTATTAAGGGGACGCCGGGCTATGAGCAGTTCTTC.

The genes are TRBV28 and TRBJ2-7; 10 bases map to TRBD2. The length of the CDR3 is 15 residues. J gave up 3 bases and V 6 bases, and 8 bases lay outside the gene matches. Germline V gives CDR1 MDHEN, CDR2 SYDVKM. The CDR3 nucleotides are TGTGCCAGCAGACGGGAGACTAGCGGGTTCTACGAGCAGTACTTC. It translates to CASRRETSGFYEQYF.

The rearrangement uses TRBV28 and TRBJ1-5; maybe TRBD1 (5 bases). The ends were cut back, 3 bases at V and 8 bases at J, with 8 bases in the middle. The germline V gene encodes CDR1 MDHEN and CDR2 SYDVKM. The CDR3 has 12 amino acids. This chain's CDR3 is CASSLGPKPQHF. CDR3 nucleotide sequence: TGTGCCAGCAGTTTGGGGCCGAAGCCCCAGCATTTT.

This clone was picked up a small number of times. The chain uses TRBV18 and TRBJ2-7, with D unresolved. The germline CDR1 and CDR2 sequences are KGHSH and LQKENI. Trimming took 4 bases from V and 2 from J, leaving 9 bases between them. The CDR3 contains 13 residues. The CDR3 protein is CASSQGRAYEQYF. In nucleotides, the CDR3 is TGTGCCAGCTCACAGGGAAGGGCCTACGAGCAGTACTTC.

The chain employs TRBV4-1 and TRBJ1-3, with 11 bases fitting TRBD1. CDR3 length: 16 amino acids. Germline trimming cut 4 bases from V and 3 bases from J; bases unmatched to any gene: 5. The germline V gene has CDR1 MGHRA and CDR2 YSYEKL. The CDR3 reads CASSPEDRGLGNTIYF. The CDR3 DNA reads TGCGCCAGCAGCCCTGAGGACAGGGGGCTTGGAAACACCATATATTTT.

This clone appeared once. The CDR3 reads CASSLVSTGDTGELFF. CDR3 DNA sequence: TGTGCCAGCAGCTTAGTTTCGACAGGGGACACCGGGGAGCTGTTTTTT. The rearrangement links TRBV7-2 to TRBJ2-2, with 8 bases fitting TRBD1. Germline V gives CDR1 SGHTA, CDR2 FQGNSA. V dropped 1 base and J dropped 3; count of bases not matched to a gene: 4. This CDR3 spans 16 amino acids.

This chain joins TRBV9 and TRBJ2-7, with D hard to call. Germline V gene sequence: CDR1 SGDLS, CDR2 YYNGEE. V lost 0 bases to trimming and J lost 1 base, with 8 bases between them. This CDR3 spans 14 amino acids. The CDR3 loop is CASSVDGRSYEQYF. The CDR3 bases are TGTGCCAGCAGCGTAGACGGCCGATCCTACGAGCAGTACTTC.